This T cell receptor beta chain was documented in a study of PD-L1 blockade in urothelial cancer. The time point here: peripheral blood 6 weeks after treatment start. TCRdb keeps only in-frame clones here, not all; method: immunoSEQ multiplex PCR. The data contain some 120,000 clones, 75% to 95% of them singletons. This clonotype originated in a man aged 60-69 years with urothelial cancer. The specimen comprised PBMCs, sampled around atezolizumab (anti-PD-L1) treatment.

CDR3: CASSDRGRGTEAFF. CDR3 in DNA: TGTGCCAGCAGTGACAGGGGGCGGGGCACTGAAGCTTTCTTT. This chain links TRBV2 with TRBJ1-1, with 8 bases aligning to TRBD1. Germline CDR1 reads SNHLY; CDR2 reads FYNNEI. This CDR3 is built from 14 residues. Trimming cost V 3 bases and J 4 bases; bases outside gene matches: 4.